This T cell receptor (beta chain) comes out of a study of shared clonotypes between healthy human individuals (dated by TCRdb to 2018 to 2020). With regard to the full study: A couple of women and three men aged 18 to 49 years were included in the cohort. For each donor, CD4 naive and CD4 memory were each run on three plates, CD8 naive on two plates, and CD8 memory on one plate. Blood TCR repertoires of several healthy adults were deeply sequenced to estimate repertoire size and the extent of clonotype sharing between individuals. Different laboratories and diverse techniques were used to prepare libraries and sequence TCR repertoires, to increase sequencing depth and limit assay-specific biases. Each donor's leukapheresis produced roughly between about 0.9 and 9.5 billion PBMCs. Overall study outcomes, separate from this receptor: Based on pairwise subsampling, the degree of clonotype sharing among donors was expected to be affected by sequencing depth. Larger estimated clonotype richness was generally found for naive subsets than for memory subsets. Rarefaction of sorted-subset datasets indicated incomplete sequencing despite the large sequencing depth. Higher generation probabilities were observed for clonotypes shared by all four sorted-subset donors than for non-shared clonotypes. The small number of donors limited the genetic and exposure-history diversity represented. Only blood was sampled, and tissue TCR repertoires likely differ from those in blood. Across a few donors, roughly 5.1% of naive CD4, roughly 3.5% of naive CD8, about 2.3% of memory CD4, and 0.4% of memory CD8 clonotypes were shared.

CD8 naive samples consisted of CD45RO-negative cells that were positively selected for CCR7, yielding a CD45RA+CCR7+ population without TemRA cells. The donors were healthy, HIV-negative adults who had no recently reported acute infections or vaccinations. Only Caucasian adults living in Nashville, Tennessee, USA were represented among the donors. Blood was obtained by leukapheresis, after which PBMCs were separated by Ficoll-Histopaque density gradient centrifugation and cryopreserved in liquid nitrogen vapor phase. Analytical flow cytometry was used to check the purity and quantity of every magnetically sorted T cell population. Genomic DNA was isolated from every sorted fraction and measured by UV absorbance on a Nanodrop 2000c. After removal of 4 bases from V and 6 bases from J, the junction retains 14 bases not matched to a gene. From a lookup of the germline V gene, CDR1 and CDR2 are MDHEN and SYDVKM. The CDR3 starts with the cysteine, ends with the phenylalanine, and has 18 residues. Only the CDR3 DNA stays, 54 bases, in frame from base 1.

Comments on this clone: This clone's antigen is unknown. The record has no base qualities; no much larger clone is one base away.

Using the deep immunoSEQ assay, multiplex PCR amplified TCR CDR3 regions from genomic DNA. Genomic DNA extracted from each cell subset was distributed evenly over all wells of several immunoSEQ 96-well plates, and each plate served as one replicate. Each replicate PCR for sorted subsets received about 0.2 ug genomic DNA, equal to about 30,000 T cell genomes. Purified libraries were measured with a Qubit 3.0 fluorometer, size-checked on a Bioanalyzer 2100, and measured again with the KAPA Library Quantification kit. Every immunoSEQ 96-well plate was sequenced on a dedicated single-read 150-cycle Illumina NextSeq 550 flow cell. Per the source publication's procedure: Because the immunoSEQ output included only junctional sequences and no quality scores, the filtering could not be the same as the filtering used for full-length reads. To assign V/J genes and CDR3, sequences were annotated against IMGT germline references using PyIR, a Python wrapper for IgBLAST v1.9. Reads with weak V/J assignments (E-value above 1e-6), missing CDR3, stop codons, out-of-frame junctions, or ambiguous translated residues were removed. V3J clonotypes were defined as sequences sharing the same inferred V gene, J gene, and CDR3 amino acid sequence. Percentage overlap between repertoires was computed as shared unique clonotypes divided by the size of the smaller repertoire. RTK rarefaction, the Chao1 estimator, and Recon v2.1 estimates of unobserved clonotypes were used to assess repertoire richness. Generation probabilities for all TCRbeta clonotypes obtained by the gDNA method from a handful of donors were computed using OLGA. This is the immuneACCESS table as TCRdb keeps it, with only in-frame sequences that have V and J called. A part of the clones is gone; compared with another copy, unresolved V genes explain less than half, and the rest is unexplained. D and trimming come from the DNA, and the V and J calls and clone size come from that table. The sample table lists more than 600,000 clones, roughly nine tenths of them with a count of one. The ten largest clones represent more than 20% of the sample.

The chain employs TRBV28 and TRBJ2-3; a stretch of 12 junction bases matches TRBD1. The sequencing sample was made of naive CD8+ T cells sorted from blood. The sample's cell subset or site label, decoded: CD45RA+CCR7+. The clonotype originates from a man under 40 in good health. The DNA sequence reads TGTGCCAGCAGTTCAATTAGGTCCGGGACAGGGGGCTTCGATACGCAGTATTTT. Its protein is CASSSIRSGTGGFDTQYF.